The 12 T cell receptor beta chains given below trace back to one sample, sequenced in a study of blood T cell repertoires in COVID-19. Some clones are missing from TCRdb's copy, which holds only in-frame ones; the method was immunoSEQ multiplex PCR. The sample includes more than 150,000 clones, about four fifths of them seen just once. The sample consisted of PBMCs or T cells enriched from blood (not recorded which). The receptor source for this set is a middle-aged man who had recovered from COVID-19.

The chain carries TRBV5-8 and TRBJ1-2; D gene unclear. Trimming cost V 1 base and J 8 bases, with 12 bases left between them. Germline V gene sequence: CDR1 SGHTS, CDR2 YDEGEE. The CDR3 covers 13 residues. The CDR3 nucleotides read TGTGCCAGCAGCTTGAGTTACAGTTACGGCTACACCTTC. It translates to CASSLSYSYGYTF.

CDR3 in DNA: TGTGCCAGCAGTGACGATAGGACAGGGATACGGGAGACCCAGTACTTC. It translates to CASSDDRTGIRETQYF. The chain carries TRBV6-1 and TRBJ2-5; 8 nucleotides agree with TRBD1. Germline V gene data show CDR1 as MNHNS and CDR2 as SASEGT. The CDR3 has 16 amino acids. J gave up 5 bases and V 3 bases, and 11 bases lay outside the gene matches.

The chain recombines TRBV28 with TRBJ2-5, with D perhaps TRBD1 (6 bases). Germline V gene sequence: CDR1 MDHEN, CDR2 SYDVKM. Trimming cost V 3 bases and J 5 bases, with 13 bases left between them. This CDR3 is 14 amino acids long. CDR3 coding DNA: TGTGCCAGCAGTTTTCCAGGGGCCCCGGAGACCCAGTACTTC. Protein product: CASSFPGAPETQYF.

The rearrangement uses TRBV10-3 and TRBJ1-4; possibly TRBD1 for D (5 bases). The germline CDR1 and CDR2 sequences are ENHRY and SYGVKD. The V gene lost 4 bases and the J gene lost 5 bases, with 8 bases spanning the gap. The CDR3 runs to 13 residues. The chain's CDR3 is CAISVGHNEKLFF. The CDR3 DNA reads TGTGCCATCAGTGTGGGGCACAATGAAAAACTGTTTTTT.

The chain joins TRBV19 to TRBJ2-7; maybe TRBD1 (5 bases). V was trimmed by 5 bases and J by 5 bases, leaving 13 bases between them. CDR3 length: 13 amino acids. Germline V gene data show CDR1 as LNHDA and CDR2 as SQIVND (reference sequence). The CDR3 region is CASSATVKDEQYV. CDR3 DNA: TGTGCCAGTAGTGCGACAGTAAAAGACGAGCAGTACGTC.

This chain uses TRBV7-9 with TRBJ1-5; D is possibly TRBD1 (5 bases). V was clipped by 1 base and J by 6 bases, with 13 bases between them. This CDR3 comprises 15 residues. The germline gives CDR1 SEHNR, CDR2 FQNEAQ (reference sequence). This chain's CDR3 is CASSLVGGQGQPQHF. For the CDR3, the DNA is TGTGCCAGCAGCTTAGTTGGAGGGCAGGGTCAGCCCCAGCATTTT.

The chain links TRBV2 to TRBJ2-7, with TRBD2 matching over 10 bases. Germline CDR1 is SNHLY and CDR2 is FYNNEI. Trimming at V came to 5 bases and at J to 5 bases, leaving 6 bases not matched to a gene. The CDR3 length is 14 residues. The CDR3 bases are TGTGCCAGCAGTATTCTAGCGGGAGAAGACGAGCAGTACTTC. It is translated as CASSILAGEDEQYF.

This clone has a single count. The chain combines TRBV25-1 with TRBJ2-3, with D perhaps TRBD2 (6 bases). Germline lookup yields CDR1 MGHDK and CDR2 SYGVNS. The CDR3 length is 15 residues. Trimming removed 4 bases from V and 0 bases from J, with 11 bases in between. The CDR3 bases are TGTGCCAGCAGTGGACTAGGTGGGAGCACAGATACGCAGTATTTT. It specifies CASSGLGGSTDTQYF.

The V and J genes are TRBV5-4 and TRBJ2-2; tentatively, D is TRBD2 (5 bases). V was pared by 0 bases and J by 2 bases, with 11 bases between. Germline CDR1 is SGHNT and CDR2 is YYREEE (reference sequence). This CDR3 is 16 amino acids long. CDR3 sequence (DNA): TGTGCCAGCAGCTTGGGTCTAGCTCTAAACACCGGGGAGCTGTTTTTT. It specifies CASSLGLALNTGELFF.

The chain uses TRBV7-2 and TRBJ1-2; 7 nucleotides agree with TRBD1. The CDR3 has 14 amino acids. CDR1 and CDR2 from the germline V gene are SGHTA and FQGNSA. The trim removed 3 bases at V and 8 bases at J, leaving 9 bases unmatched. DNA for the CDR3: TGTGCCAGCAGCTTCCTCGACAGGGTCCGGGGCTACACCTTC. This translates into CASSFLDRVRGYTF.

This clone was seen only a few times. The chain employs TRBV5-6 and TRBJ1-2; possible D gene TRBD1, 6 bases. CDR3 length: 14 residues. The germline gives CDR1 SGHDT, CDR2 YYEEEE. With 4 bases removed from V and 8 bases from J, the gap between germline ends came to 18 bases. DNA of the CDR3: TGTGCCAGCAGCCACTTCTCTTACAGGGACGGCTACACCTTC. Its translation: CASSHFSYRDGYTF.

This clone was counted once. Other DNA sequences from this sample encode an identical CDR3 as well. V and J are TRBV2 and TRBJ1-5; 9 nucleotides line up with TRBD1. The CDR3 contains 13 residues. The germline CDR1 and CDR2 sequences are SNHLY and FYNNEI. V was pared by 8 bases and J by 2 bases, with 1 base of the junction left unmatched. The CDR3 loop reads CASRTGGNQPQHF. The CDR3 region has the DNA TGTGCCAGCCGGACAGGGGGCAATCAGCCCCAGCATTTT.